The 18 T cell receptor beta chains below were found in one sample sequenced in a study of regulatory T cells in long-lasting Graves disease (dated by TCRdb to the early 2020s). Library method: multiplex PCR. Reads for this sample came from an Illumina HiSeq 4000. TCR beta libraries were built with iRepertoire HTBI primers and Arm-PCR amplification of CDR3 regions. TCRdb itself trimmed the public reads at Q25 with fastp, ran MiXCR and retained productive beta chains. Each CDR3 protein appears once, grouped with its most common genes and DNA. A total of 350,000 to 500,000 distinct CDR3 sequences appear in this sample, about 17% of them only once. The ten largest account for 20% to 25% of the sample. The time point label for this specimen denotes: newly diagnosed GD, antithyroid drugs for less than 3 months. For both TCR sequencing and RNA sequencing, RNA was extracted from PBMCs using TRIzol. The same sample was also studied in work on T cells in Graves' hyperthyroidism and ophthalmopathy.

The source was peripheral blood mononuclear cells (PBMCs), collected at new diagnosis, from a patient treated with antithyroid drugs. These receptors originate from a woman younger than 35 with Graves disease. Donor details come from another sample of the same person, matched by shared clones.

This clonotype has at least ten counts. The V gene is TRBV24-1, the J gene TRBJ2-2; 9 bases are shared with TRBD2. The CDR3 extends over 13 amino acids. V trimming: 8 bases; J trimming: 7 bases; junction bases outside the gene matches: 4. Germline V CDR1 and CDR2: KGHDR, SFDVKD. CDR3 in DNA: TGTGCCACCACCGGGACTAGCAGCGGGGAGCTGTTTTTT. It is translated as CATTGTSSGELFF.

There are many counts of this clonotype. The chain uses TRBV20-1 and TRBJ2-7; 8 bases map to TRBD2. Germline CDR1 DFQATT, CDR2 SNEGSKA (reference sequence). The CDR3 is 17 amino acids. After removal of 7 bases from V and 3 bases from J, the junction contained 20 bases not matched to a gene. CDR3 DNA: TGCAGTGTTGGAGAGGGTCGCGGGAGGCCTCCCGACTACGAGCAGTACTTC. Protein: CSVGEGRGRPPDYEQYF.

The chain has TRBV24-1 and TRBJ1-6; the D is unclear. The CDR3 runs 14 residues. CDR1 and CDR2 (germline): KGHDR, SFDVKD. V was shortened by 4 bases and J by 4 bases, with 7 bases between the two germline ends. CDR3 sequence reads: CATSDNSYNSPLHF. The CDR3 region has the DNA TGTGCCACCAGTGACAACAGTTATAATTCACCCCTCCACTTT.

The sample holds many counts of this clonotype. The CDR3 coding sequence is TGCAGTGCTAGAGTTAGGGAGGCGGGAGAGACCCAGTACTTC. It translates to CSARVREAGETQYF. The V and J genes are TRBV20-1 and TRBJ2-5; TRBD2 is a possible D gene (6 bases). The CDR3 loop spans 14 amino acids. Per germline, CDR1 DFQATT and CDR2 SNEGSKA (reference sequence). Trimming took off 1 base at V and 4 bases at J, with 13 bases between the two ends.

This clonotype came up a few times. The chain couples TRBV6-1 to TRBJ1-5; D might be TRBD1 (5 bases). Germline assignment: CDR1 MNHNS and CDR2 SASEGT. There are 15 residues in the CDR3. Trimming shortened V by 4 bases and J by 1 base, and 11 bases separated the two germline ends. This chain's CDR3 is CASSGGAQSNQPQHF. The CDR3 nucleotides are TGTGCCAGCAGTGGAGGGGCGCAGAGCAATCAGCCCCAGCATTTT.

J is TRBJ2-1 and V is TRBV20-1; 7 bases match TRBD1. This CDR3 spans 14 amino acids. The V gene's germline CDR1 is DFQATT and CDR2 SNEGSKA (reference sequence). The J segment lost 7 bases and the V segment lost 5 bases, leaving 11 bases of the junction unmatched. The CDR3 protein is CSAPDRALTNEQFF. In DNA, the CDR3 is TGCAGTGCTCCTGACAGGGCCTTGACGAATGAGCAGTTCTTC.

This clonotype was seen a few times. The chain couples TRBV2 to TRBJ2-1, with 15 bases aligning to TRBD2. The ends lost 8 bases at V and 5 bases at J; junction bases unmatched: 16. Germline CDR1 is SNHLY and CDR2 is FYNNEI. This CDR3 region has 19 residues. The CDR3 is CASLRAGLAGGRWDNEQFF. DNA for the CDR3: TGTGCCAGCTTAAGGGCGGGACTAGCGGGAGGACGTTGGGACAATGAGCAGTTCTTC.

The chain employs TRBV5-1 and TRBJ2-5, with D perhaps matching TRBD2 (5 bases). Per germline, CDR1 SGHRS and CDR2 YFSETQ. The V end lost 5 bases, the J end lost 4 bases, and 12 bases lay between the germline ends. This CDR3 contains 13 residues. The DNA for the CDR3 is TGCGCCAGCAGGTGGACGGCGGGAGAGACCCAGTACTTC. Amino acid sequence: CASRWTAGETQYF.

This clonotype was recorded at least ten times. The rearrangement uses TRBV12-3 or TRBV12-4 and TRBJ2-7; 10 nucleotides match TRBD1. V lost 6 bases, J lost 4 bases, and 9 bases stayed unmatched. This CDR3 is 15 amino acids long. CDR3 coding DNA: TGTGCCAGCAGCCCCGCTCCGGGACAGGGGTACGAGCAGTACTTC. This codes for CASSPAPGQGYEQYF.

Comments on this clonotype: A junction end diverges from the germline sequence, so it may reflect a read error. The V gene is TRBV20-1, the J gene TRBJ1-1; D call uncertain. The germline V gene encodes CDR1 DFQATT and CDR2 SNEGSKA (reference sequence). The CDR3 loop spans 13 amino acids. CDR3 in amino acids: CSAYGDRSAEASF. CDR3 DNA: TGCAGTGCCTACGGGGATCGTTCGGCTGAAGCTTCCTTT.

This clonotype was counted ten times or more. The rearrangement links TRBV11-2 to TRBJ2-1; D remains unclear. Germline V gene sequence: CDR1 SGHAT, CDR2 FQNNGV. The CDR3 sequence is 11 residues long. V was cut by 9 bases and J by 3 bases, with 6 bases left in between. CDR3 region: CASNLYNEQFF. CDR3 DNA: TGTGCCAGTAACCTCTACAATGAGCAGTTCTTC.

On this clonotype itself: A much larger clone is a single base away; this may be a read error. This likely comes from a read error, as the CDR3 has no conserved phenylalanine or tryptophan at its end. The rearrangement joins TRBV28 to TRBJ2-3, with D hard to call. Germline lookup yields CDR1 MDHEN and CDR2 SYDVKM. The CDR3 loop spans 16 amino acids. V gave up 6 bases and J gave up 2 bases, with 18 bases separating them. The CDR3, as DNA: TGTGCCAGCAGCCCCCGCCGCCTCAAGTCCACAGATACGCAGTATCTT. Translating it yields CASSPRRLKSTDTQYL.

To note about this clonotype: This may be a read error, as it is one base from a much larger clone. The genes are TRBV12-3 or TRBV12-4 and TRBJ2-3; 7 bases fit TRBD1. The end of the DNA is better explained by TRBJ2-1, so the J call may be wrong. The CDR3 loop spans 15 amino acids. CDR3 bases: TGTGCCAGCAGTTTACAGGGGAAGGGGGCTTCGGAGCAGTTCTTC. It translates to CASSLQGKGASEQFF.

This clonotype came up many times. This chain connects TRBV6-2 or TRBV6-3 to TRBJ2-1; 12 nucleotides line up with TRBD1. V trimming: 6 bases; J trimming: 7 bases; junction bases outside the gene matches: 4. This CDR3 comprises 14 residues. The germline CDR1 and CDR2 sequences are MNHEY and SVGEGT. CDR3 sequence reads: CASRGQGAANEQFF. As DNA, the CDR3 is TGTGCCAGCAGGGGACAGGGGGCTGCGAATGAGCAGTTCTTC.

The sample holds many counts of this clonotype. The J gene is TRBJ2-7, the V gene TRBV11-3; no reliable D call. The CDR3 is 15 residues long. Germline CDR1 and CDR2: SGHNT and YENEEA. V was trimmed by 2 bases and J by 0 bases, leaving 11 bases between them. CDR3 coding DNA: TGTGCCAGCAGCTTAAACGGAGTAAGCTCCTACGAGCAGTACTTC. Protein: CASSLNGVSSYEQYF. Variable domain in full (rest from reference TRBV11-3 and TRBJ2-7): EAGVVQSPRYKIIEKKQPVAFWCNPISGHNTLYWYLQNLGQGPELLIRYENEEAVDDSQLPKDRFSAERLKGVDSTLKIQPAELGDSAVYLCASSLNGVSSYEQYFGPGTRLTVT.

This clonotype was seen a handful of times. The chain recombines TRBV4-1 with TRBJ2-1; D assignment may be TRBD1 or TRBD2 (5 bases each). Germline values: CDR1 MGHRA, CDR2 YSYEKL. The V end lost 0 bases, the J end lost 3 bases, and 12 bases lay between the germline ends. The CDR3 runs 16 residues. The CDR3 sequence is CASSQEGPEFYNEQFF. CDR3 nucleotide sequence: TGCGCCAGCAGCCAAGAGGGACCAGAGTTCTACAATGAGCAGTTCTTC.

This clonotype showed up many times. The chain is built from TRBV29-1 and TRBJ2-7; D is unresolved. This CDR3 is built from 11 residues. From germline, CDR1 is SQVTM and CDR2 ANQGSEA. Trimming left V 7 bases short and J 3 bases short, with 10 bases between. CDR3 amino acids: CSAQRDYEQYF. CDR3 nucleotides: TGCAGCGCACAAAGAGACTACGAGCAGTACTTC.

This clonotype was counted a few times. The chain joins TRBV28 to TRBJ2-2; 14 nucleotides line up with TRBD2. Looked up from germline, CDR1 is MDHEN and CDR2 is SYDVKM. Trimming cost V 5 bases and J 0 bases; bases outside gene matches: 14. The CDR3 sequence is 21 residues long. The DNA for the CDR3 is TGTGCCAGCAGTCTCACCCCATGGACTAGCGGGAGGTCCTCGAACACCGGGGAGCTGTTTTTT. This translates into CASSLTPWTSGRSSNTGELFF.